This TCR beta chain derives from a study of blood T cell repertoires in COVID-19 (TCRdb year 2020). In the study overall: Samples from collaborators originated in the United States, Italy and Spain and spanned both the acute and convalescent phases of COVID-19. The prospective study material was composed of cDNA or gDNA derived from T cells, B-cell-depleted T cells, or PBMCs. Subjects who had been exposed to COVID-19, were actively infected with it, or had recovered from it provided the deeply sampled blood TCRbeta repertoires that made up the dataset. A freely available public database, intended as a resource for researchers studying the immune response to SARS-CoV-2, is where the repertoires were released. The samples were drawn from the first 160 participants of the ongoing ImmuneRACE study and from 950 to 1,500 subjects provided by 6 global collaborators. Sample metadata almost always included a de-identified subject ID, COVID-19 status, age in years and sex. HLA class I and class II types, where available, came from metadata supplied by the sample provider rather than from assay-based typing.

Points on this clone: Its antigen target is currently unknown. The sample holds no much larger clone one base away, and base qualities are not on file.

Each collaborating institution followed its own protocols to collect whole blood in K2EDTA tubes. For TCRbeta analysis, collaborators shipped samples in one of three forms: frozen whole blood, isolated PBMCs, or DNA extracted from either of those sample types. TCRbeta CDR3 regions were amplified from genomic DNA using the immunoSEQ Assay, a bias-controlled multiplex PCR. On the study's bioinformatics: The number of nucleated cells in each sample was estimated by amplification of reference gene primers within the assay. Sequence reads were collapsed and filtered to measure the absolute abundance of every unique TCRbeta CDR3 rearrangement. For each sample, productive Simpson clonality was calculated by taking the square root of Simpson's diversity index across productive rearrangements. The clones in this table, taken by TCRdb from immuneACCESS, are in-frame only. Not every clone is retained; where verified, under half of the shortfall comes from an unresolved V gene, and the cause of the rest is unknown. The V and J calls and clone size are taken from that table; D and trimming were inferred from the DNA. This sample gives around 700,000 clones in total; 85% to 90% of them show up just once. The ten top clones hold more than 0.25% of the sample.

Points the paper makes about the study in general: How much clinical and demographic metadata was included differed by source and by participant, and the metadata was provided uncurated.

Including cysteine and phenylalanine, the CDR3 has 14 amino acids. The retained sequence is limited to the CDR3, 42 bases, with the frame set at the first base. V is cut by 0 bases and J by 3 bases, and the space between the germline ends is 8 bases. Per the germline V gene, KGHSH is the CDR1 and LQKENI is the CDR2. Sequences were obtained from peripheral blood. The source of this sequence is a woman aged 18-35 years with acute or convalescent COVID-19. The chain was built from TRBV18 and TRBJ1-2; the D segment cannot be called with confidence. CDR3 region: CASSPPNRDYGYTF. The sequence in DNA is TGTGCCAGCTCACCACCTAACAGAGACTATGGCTACACCTTC. Reference TRBV18 and TRBJ1-2 genes cover what lies past the CDR3, so the full variable domain is NAGVMQNPRHLVRRRGQEARLRCSPMKGHSHVYWYRQLPEEGLKFMVYLQKENIIDESGMPKERFSAEFPKEGPSILRIQQVVRGDSAAYFCASSPPNRDYGYTFGSGTRLTVV.